These T cell receptor beta chains were read from a single sample in a study of OX40 agonist ivuxolimab in advanced cancers. Sequencing was performed with immunoSEQ multiplex PCR; in TCRdb, only in-frame clones are kept and a portion is missing. There are about 55,000 clones in the sample; roughly 84% occur only once, and 4.6% lies in the top ten. The specimen was CD4+ or CD8+ T cells sorted from blood, collected in a trial of the OX40 agonist ivuxolimab. The receptors were gathered from an adult with an advanced solid tumor such as melanoma, head and neck, liver or kidney cancer. The CDR3 runs from the conserved cysteine through the conserved F or W. The D gene is left open where the match is weak. Clone size appears in some rows only: once, few, many, or a class for an expanded clone.

TRBD1 | few | TRBJ2-5 | TRBV6-1 | TGTGCCAGCACACTGGGACAGGGCGGAGAGACCCAGTACTTC | CASTLGQGGETQYF
- | - | TRBJ1-3 | TRBV9 | TGTGCCAGCAGCGACCCATCTGGAAACACCATATATTTT | CASSDPSGNTIYF
TRBD2 | - | TRBJ2-1 | TRBV5-4 | TGTGCCAGCAGTTCGGGACTAGCGGGAATGCAGGGCAATGAGCAGTTCTTC | CASSSGLAGMQGNEQFF
- | few | TRBJ2-7 | TRBV19 | TGTGCCAGTAGTAAAAGCCCAGAAACCTACGAGCAGTACTTC | CASSKSPETYEQYF
TRBD2 | - | TRBJ2-1 | TRBV19 | TGTGCCAGTAGTGTCACCGGGACTAGCGTCTATGAGCAGTTCTTC | CASSVTGTSVYEQFF
TRBD1 | - | TRBJ1-3 | TRBV27 | TGTGCCAGCAGTTTCCCTGGACAGGGGATACTTGTGGACTCTGGAAACACCATATATTTT | CASSFPGQGILVDSGNTIYF
- | - | TRBJ1-1 | TRBV6-6 | TGTGCCAGCAGTTACACCGAAGGGGACACTGAAGCTTTCTTT | CASSYTEGDTEAFF
TRBD1 | - | TRBJ1-4 | TRBV4-3 | TGCGCCAGCAGCCCGCTGACAGGGCGTGGAGAAAAACTGTTTTTT | CASSPLTGRGEKLFF
- | - | TRBJ1-2 | TRBV7-2 | TGTGCCAGCAGCTCCATGAGGGGTGATGGCTACACCTTC | CASSSMRGDGYTF
- | - | TRBJ2-1 | TRBV20-1 | TGCAGTGGCTTTAAAAATGAGCAGTTCTTC | CSGFKNEQFF
- | - | TRBJ1-2 | TRBV11-3 | TGTGCCAGCAGCTTAGAACAGATATATGGCTACACCTTC | CASSLEQIYGYTF
TRBD1 | once | TRBJ1-4 | TRBV4-1 | TGCGCCAGCAGCCCACCTGACAGGGGAAATGAAAAACTGTTTTTT | CASSPPDRGNEKLFF
TRBD2 | - | TRBJ2-2 | TRBV7-6 | TGTGCCAGCAGCTTTGGGGCAGCGGGAGGGCCGTTTCAGGGGGAGCTGTTTTTT | CASSFGAAGGPFQGELFF
- | - | TRBJ2-7 | TRBV5-1 | TGCGCCAGCGAACGGGAGCCGGCGGGCGAGCAGTACTTC | CASEREPAGEQYF